The 28 T cell receptor beta chains below were found in one sample sequenced in a study of PD-L1 blockade in urothelial cancer. Repertoires were generated with immunoSEQ multiplex PCR, while TCRdb's copy carries only in-frame clones and drops some. The table shows fewer than 50,000 clones, with nearly 90% occurring only once. Sample: PBMCs, taken around atezolizumab (anti-PD-L1) treatment. These receptor sequences come from a man in his 60s with urothelial cancer.

The V gene is TRBV10-2, the J gene TRBJ2-1; 10 bases are shared with TRBD2. This CDR3 contains 16 residues. V dropped 7 bases and J dropped 5; count of bases not matched to a gene: 11. Per germline, CDR1 WSHSY and CDR2 SAAADI. Here the CDR3 reads CASTEPAGGPNNEQFF. CDR3 DNA sequence: TGCGCCAGCACCGAGCCAGCGGGGGGGCCTAACAATGAGCAGTTCTTC.

This clone was counted a few times. J is TRBJ1-2 and V is TRBV27; TRBD1 aligns across 12 bases. The junction had 4 bases not matched to a gene; V was cut back by 6 bases and J by 8 bases. The CDR3 has 13 residues. From germline, CDR1 is MNHEY and CDR2 SMNVEV (reference sequence). The CDR3 here is CASRGQGARGYTF. DNA for the CDR3: TGTGCCAGCAGGGGACAGGGGGCGCGAGGCTACACCTTC.

The chain links TRBV7-2 to TRBJ1-6; 9 bases line up with TRBD1. The CDR3 runs 16 residues. V dropped 0 bases and J dropped 9; count of bases not matched to a gene: 6. Germline CDR1 reads SGHTA; CDR2 reads FQGNSA. The CDR3 protein is CASSLASGTGSSPLHF. The CDR3, as DNA: TGTGCCAGCAGCTTAGCTTCCGGGACAGGGTCTTCACCCCTCCACTTT.

The genes are TRBV7-9 and TRBJ2-5, with TRBD2 as a possible D gene (6 bases). Trimming took 3 bases from V and 9 from J, leaving 17 bases between them. CDR1 and CDR2 (germline): SEHNR, FQNEAQ (reference sequence). CDR3 length equals 14 residues. CDR3 in amino acids: CASSLAGPRGAQYF. CDR3 DNA: TGTGCCAGCAGCTTGGCGGGGCCAAGAGGGGCCCAGTACTTC. Full variable domain (outside the CDR3, taken from reference TRBV7-9 and TRBJ2-5): DTGVSQNPRHKITKRGQNVTFRCDPISEHNRLYWYRQTLGQGPEFLTYFQNEAQLEKSRLLSDRFSAERPKGSFSTLEIQRTEQGDSAMYLCASSLAGPRGAQYFGPGTRLLVL.

The chain uses TRBV28 and TRBJ2-2, with D maybe TRBD1 (6 bases). The CDR3 contains 15 residues. Trimming took 6 bases from V and 2 from J, leaving 13 bases between them. Germline assignment: CDR1 MDHEN and CDR2 SYDVKM. CDR3 sequence: CASSPTGFNTGELFF. CDR3 DNA sequence: TGTGCCAGCAGCCCCACAGGGTTCAACACCGGGGAGCTGTTTTTT.

The rearrangement links TRBV19 to TRBJ1-4, with D possibly TRBD1 on 6 matching bases. Per the germline V gene, CDR1 is LNHDA and CDR2 is SQIVND (reference sequence). V was pared by 3 bases and J by 7 bases, with 15 bases between. The CDR3 totals 15 residues. In DNA form, the CDR3 reads TGTGCCAGTAGTATTTCCCGGGACATTCTTGAAAAACTGTTTTTT. This codes for CASSISRDILEKLFF.

The genes are TRBV7-2 and TRBJ1-2; D might be TRBD1 (6 bases). Germline loops: CDR1 SGHTA, CDR2 FQGNSA. V was clipped by 4 bases and J by 1 base, with 16 bases between them. This CDR3 contains 16 residues. The CDR3 DNA is TGTGCCAGCAGCTCGCCTCGGACAGTCTATAACTATGGCTACACCTTC. Translating gives CASSSPRTVYNYGYTF.

The chain combines TRBV19 with TRBJ1-4, with D possibly matching TRBD1 (5 bases). Trimming took 3 bases from V and 3 from J, leaving 8 bases between them. There are 14 residues in the CDR3. Germline V gene sequence: CDR1 LNHDA, CDR2 SQIVND (reference sequence). As DNA, the CDR3 is TGTGCCAGTAGTATTCAGGGCTCTAATGAAAAACTGTTTTTT. Translation gives CASSIQGSNEKLFF. The full variable domain, completed using reference TRBV19 and TRBJ1-4, is DGGITQSPKYLFRKEGQNVTLSCEQNLNHDAMYWYRQDPGQGLRLIYYSQIVNDFQKGDIAEGYSVSREKKESFPLTVTSAQKNPTAFYLCASSIQGSNEKLFFGSGTQLSVL.

This sequence joins TRBV7-9 and TRBJ2-1; TRBD2 agrees at 10 bases. The CDR3 has 15 amino acids. In germline, CDR1 is SEHNR, CDR2 FQNEAQ (reference sequence). After removal of 5 bases from V and 7 bases from J, the junction contained 8 bases not matched to a gene. The CDR3: CASSLFSGGRNEQFF. Written as DNA, the CDR3 is TGTGCCAGCAGCCTATTTAGCGGGGGGCGGAATGAGCAGTTCTTC.

The V and J genes are TRBV5-3 and TRBJ1-2; D call uncertain. TRBV5-3 counts as an open reading frame of uncertain function. The CDR3 has 14 amino acids. The V end lost 4 bases, the J end lost 8 bases, and 18 bases lay between the germline ends. CDR3 region: CARSVGQASGGYTF. The CDR3 region has the DNA TGTGCCAGAAGCGTGGGCCAGGCCTCGGGAGGCTACACCTTC.

J is TRBJ2-7 and V is TRBV7-6; tentative D call: TRBD2 (5 bases). Trimming cost V 5 bases and J 0 bases, with 8 bases left between them. The CDR3 spans 13 residues. CDR1 and CDR2 from the germline V gene are SGHVS and FNYEAQ. The CDR3 region is CASSQTTSYEQYF. Written as DNA, the CDR3 is TGTGCCAGCAGCCAGACTACCTCCTACGAGCAGTACTTC.

The gene calls are TRBV9 and TRBJ1-2; tentative D call: TRBD1 (6 bases). From germline, CDR1 is SGDLS and CDR2 YYNGEE. V lost 3 bases, J lost 3 bases, and 12 bases lay in between. This CDR3 has 14 amino acids. This chain's CDR3 is CASSASTGDYGYTF. CDR3 nucleotides: TGTGCCAGCAGCGCCTCGACAGGAGACTATGGCTACACCTTC.

This clone was picked up a small number of times. V and J are TRBV5-6 and TRBJ1-5, with D perhaps TRBD1 (5 bases). The CDR3 is made up of 15 amino acids. CDR1 is SGHDT and CDR2 is YYEEEE in the germline V gene. Between the trimmed V and J ends, which lost 6 bases and 0 bases, there was a span of 13 bases. CDR3 in DNA: TGTGCCAGCACCCGCGGGGGACGTAGCAATCAGCCCCAGCATTTT. Its protein product is CASTRGGRSNQPQHF.

The rearrangement joins TRBV5-1 to TRBJ2-5, with D maybe TRBD1 (6 bases). This CDR3 is 15 amino acids long. With 4 bases removed from V and 2 bases from J, the gap between germline ends came to 15 bases. CDR1 and CDR2 (germline): SGHRS, YFSETQ. CDR3 protein: CASSRQGQRQETQYF. The DNA of the CDR3 is TGCGCCAGCAGCCGTCAGGGACAAAGACAAGAGACCCAGTACTTC.

This chain joins TRBV9 and TRBJ1-5, with D maybe TRBD1 (5 bases). The CDR3 sequence is 15 residues long. CDR1 is SGDLS, CDR2 YYNGEE, per germline. V dropped 4 bases and J dropped 1 base, with 12 bases sitting between them. The CDR3 region has the DNA TGTGCCAGCAGCCCCAGTGGGGGGAGCAATCAGCCCCAGCATTTT. It codes for CASSPSGGSNQPQHF.

The chain uses TRBV27 and TRBJ1-4; tentatively, D is TRBD1 (6 bases). Germline CDR1 is MNHEY and CDR2 is SMNVEV (reference sequence). This CDR3 is 16 amino acids long. The germline V and J ends were trimmed by 4 bases and 0 bases, with 12 bases remaining between them. The CDR3 DNA reads as TGTGCCAGCAGTTCGCAAGGGGGACCAACTAATGAAAAACTGTTTTTT. As protein: CASSSQGGPTNEKLFF.

This chain joins TRBV6-1 and TRBJ1-6; D is perhaps TRBD1 (5 bases). This CDR3 comprises 14 residues. Trimming took 6 bases from V and 10 from J, leaving 16 bases between them. Germline values: CDR1 MNHNS, CDR2 SASEGT. CDR3 coding DNA: TGTGCCAGCAGCCAGAGGAGGGGAGGGTCACCCCTCCACTTT. This translates into CASSQRRGGSPLHF.

CDR3 nucleotide sequence: TGTGCCAGCAGTCCTCCTAGCGGGGGCTCAGTGGGGCAGTACTTC. It is translated as CASSPPSGGSVGQYF. The chain couples TRBV7-9 to TRBJ2-7; 10 nucleotides match TRBD2. The length of the CDR3 is 15 residues. Looked up from germline, CDR1 is SEHNR and CDR2 is FQNEAQ (reference sequence). Losses at the gene ends were 6 bases for V and 9 bases for J; bases not matched to a gene: 14. The full variable domain, completed using reference TRBV7-9 and TRBJ2-7, is DTGVSQNPRHKITKRGQNVTFRCDPISEHNRLYWYRQTLGQGPEFLTYFQNEAQLEKSRLLSDRFSAERPKGSFSTLEIQRTEQGDSAMYLCASSPPSGGSVGQYFGPGTRLTVT.

This sequence joins TRBV10-2 and TRBJ2-3; 15 bases align to TRBD2. J lost 5 bases, V lost 6 bases, and 6 bases had no gene match. There are 16 residues in the CDR3. Germline V gives CDR1 WSHSY, CDR2 SAAADI. The CDR3 protein is CASREGGLAGGDTQYF. As DNA, the CDR3 is TGCGCCAGCAGGGAGGGGGGACTAGCGGGGGGAGATACGCAGTATTTT.

The V and J genes are TRBV7-8 and TRBJ1-3; possible D gene TRBD1, 6 bases. The CDR3 runs to 14 residues. CDR1 is SGHVS, CDR2 FQNEAQ, per germline. Trimming took 5 bases from V and 3 from J, leaving 11 bases between them. The CDR3 nucleotides read TGTGCCAGCAGCCTCCAGGGGAGTGGAAACACCATATATTTT. It translates to CASSLQGSGNTIYF. The full variable domain, its missing parts supplied by reference TRBV7-8 and TRBJ1-3, is GAGVSQSPRYKVAKRGQDVALRCDPISGHVSLFWYQQALGQGPEFLTYFQNEAQLDKSGLPSDRFFAERPEGSVSTLKIQRTQQEDSAVYLCASSLQGSGNTIYFGEGSWLTVV.

The rearrangement uses TRBV5-4 and TRBJ2-3; TRBD2 aligns across 8 bases. The CDR3 spans 16 residues. CDR1 is SGHNT, CDR2 YYREEE, per germline (reference sequence). J lost 4 bases, V lost 0 bases, and 7 bases had no gene match. The CDR3: CASSLAGSGGADTQYF. CDR3 DNA: TGTGCCAGCAGCTTGGCCGGGAGCGGGGGTGCAGATACGCAGTATTTT.

The chain has TRBV7-2 and TRBJ1-3; D not resolved. Trimming shortened V by 5 bases and J by 2 bases, and 16 bases separated the two germline ends. CDR1 is SGHTA, CDR2 FQGNSA, per germline. The CDR3 totals 16 residues. In DNA form, the CDR3 reads TGTGCCAGCAGCCCTACCTGGGAGGGCCCTGGAAACACCATATATTTT. It yields the protein CASSPTWEGPGNTIYF.

In nucleotides, the CDR3 is TGTGCCAGCAGCTACGGGACAGGGACTCTGCGCGAGTCCTACGAGCAGTACTTC. This encodes CASSYGTGTLRESYEQYF. The rearrangement joins TRBV7-8 to TRBJ2-7; 9 nucleotides agree with TRBD1. V was pared by 4 bases and J by 1 base, with 14 bases of the junction left unmatched. The CDR3 totals 18 residues. Germline-derived CDR1 and CDR2 are SGHVS and FQNEAQ.

The genes are TRBV11-3 and TRBJ1-1; tentative D call: TRBD1 (5 bases). CDR1 is SGHNT, CDR2 YENEEA, per germline. Trimming removed 7 bases at V and 2 bases at J, with 23 bases between. CDR3 length equals 17 residues. The CDR3 nucleotides are TGTGCCAGCATCGTTAGAGGAACTGGGACTATAAACACTGAAGCTTTCTTT. Amino acids: CASIVRGTGTINTEAFF.

The chain carries TRBV6-5 and TRBJ2-7, with D perhaps matching TRBD2 (6 bases). This CDR3 spans 13 amino acids. Germline values: CDR1 MNHEY, CDR2 SVGAGI. V dropped 1 base and J dropped 5 bases, with 9 bases sitting between them. The DNA of the CDR3 is TGTGCCAGCAGTTACTTCCGACTAGACGAGCAGTACTTC. As protein: CASSYFRLDEQYF.

This clone was observed once. The V call is TRBV9, the J call TRBJ2-1; D not resolved. The CDR3 consists of 16 residues. The germline V and J ends were trimmed by 0 bases and 0 bases, with 10 bases remaining between them. Germline CDR1 SGDLS, CDR2 YYNGEE. DNA for the CDR3: TGTGCCAGCAGCGTAGATCATCCTAGCTCCTACAATGAGCAGTTCTTC. It codes for CASSVDHPSSYNEQFF.

This clone was detected only once. The chain recombines TRBV5-1 with TRBJ1-1, with 8 nucleotides matching TRBD1. The CDR3 sequence is 14 residues long. With V trimmed by 4 bases and J by 5 bases, 7 bases remained unmatched. The germline V gene encodes CDR1 SGHRS and CDR2 YFSETQ. The CDR3 DNA sequence: TGCGCCAGCAGCCGTCGCAGGGGGCTTACTGAAGCTTTCTTT. It encodes CASSRRRGLTEAFF.

In DNA, the CDR3 is TGTGCCAGCAATCGACAGGGTACGGGGGCTACGCAGTATTTT. Its translation: CASNRQGTGATQYF. The J gene is TRBJ2-3, the V gene TRBV6-5, with D perhaps TRBD1 (7 bases). Trimming removed 7 bases at V and 8 bases at J, with 19 bases between. CDR1 MNHEY and CDR2 SVGAGI come from the germline V gene. The length of the CDR3 is 14 residues.